The 26 T cell receptor beta chains presented below share a single source sample, sequenced in a study of OX40 agonist ivuxolimab in advanced cancers. Clones were read by immunoSEQ multiplex PCR, and TCRdb kept only the in-frame ones, dropping some. This sample yields approximately 38,000 clones, of which roughly 90% are seen a single time; 7.5% to 10% belongs to the top ten. The source was CD4+ or CD8+ T cells sorted from blood, collected in a trial of the OX40 agonist ivuxolimab. These receptors all come from an adult with an advanced solid tumor such as melanoma, head and neck, liver or kidney cancer.

The chain joins TRBV13 to TRBJ2-2, with D maybe TRBD2 (5 bases). CDR1 PRHDT and CDR2 FYEKMQ come from the germline V gene (reference sequence). The CDR3 totals 16 residues. Between the trimmed V and J ends, which lost 5 bases and 5 bases, there was a span of 18 bases. The CDR3 DNA follows: TGTGCCAGCAGCCCAGGACGTCATCGAGGGACCGGGGAGCTGTTTTTT. It translates to CASSPGRHRGTGELFF.

The CDR3 is CASSPFAGLSDTQYF. The CDR3 coding sequence is TGTGCCAGTAGTCCATTCGCGGGACTGTCAGATACGCAGTATTTT. The chain couples TRBV19 to TRBJ2-3; TRBD2 might be the D (6 bases). Trimming stripped 5 bases from V and 4 bases from J, with 16 bases between. The CDR3 is made up of 15 amino acids. Germline-derived CDR1 and CDR2 are LNHDA and SQIVND (reference sequence).

This clone came up once. As DNA, the CDR3 is TGTGCCAGCAGTGACGGGGGCTACGAGCAGTACGTC. The encoded protein is CASSDGGYEQYV. The chain carries TRBV6-1 and TRBJ2-7, with D perhaps matching TRBD2 (6 bases). Trimming took 3 bases from V and 3 from J, leaving 6 bases between them. The germline V gene has CDR1 MNHNS and CDR2 SASEGT. The CDR3 is 12 residues long.

This rearrangement joins TRBV7-6 to TRBJ1-2; possibly TRBD1 for D (6 bases). Trimming pared 5 bases from V and 3 bases from J, leaving 13 bases between. Germline CDR1 SGHVS, CDR2 FNYEAQ. The CDR3 sequence is 14 residues long. CDR3 region: CASSPLQGYYGYTF. CDR3 DNA: TGTGCCAGCAGCCCTCTCCAGGGGTACTATGGCTACACCTTC. Drawing the rest from reference TRBV7-6 and TRBJ1-2, the complete variable domain is GAGVSQSPRYKVTKRGQDVALRCDPISGHVSLYWYRQALGQGPEFLTYFNYEAQQDKSGLPNDRFSAERPEGSISTLTIQRTEQRDSAMYRCASSPLQGYYGYTFGSGTRLTVV.

The V call is TRBV7-9, the J call TRBJ2-1, with 8 bases lining up with TRBD2. CDR1 is SEHNR and CDR2 is FQNEAQ in the germline V gene (reference sequence). The CDR3 contains 15 residues. The trim removed 4 bases at V and 8 bases at J, leaving 10 bases unmatched. CDR3 sequence (DNA): TGTGCCAGCAGCTCCCCTATAGCGGGACCAGATGAGCAGTTCTTC. Protein product: CASSSPIAGPDEQFF.

This chain links TRBV7-9 with TRBJ1-2; no clear D gene. The CDR3 has 13 residues. The germline V gene has CDR1 SEHNR and CDR2 FQNEAQ (reference sequence). Trimming removed 1 base at V and 7 bases at J, with 10 bases between. Written as DNA, the CDR3 is TGTGCCAGCAGCTTAGAAGAAGGCCGTGGCTACACCTTC. Translation: CASSLEEGRGYTF. Together with reference TRBV7-9 and TRBJ1-2, the CDR3 gives the full variable domain: DTGVSQNPRHKITKRGQNVTFRCDPISEHNRLYWYRQTLGQGPEFLTYFQNEAQLEKSRLLSDRFSAERPKGSFSTLEIQRTEQGDSAMYLCASSLEEGRGYTFGSGTRLTVV.

The chain recombines TRBV25-1 with TRBJ1-1; maybe TRBD1 (5 bases). This CDR3 is 11 amino acids long. The ends were cut back, 5 bases at V and 7 bases at J, with 8 bases in the middle. CDR1 is MGHDK and CDR2 is SYGVNS in the germline V gene. CDR3 DNA sequence: TGTGCCAGCAGTCGGGGGGGTGAAGCTTTCTTT. This gives the protein CASSRGGEAFF.

The chain links TRBV6-1 to TRBJ1-1; TRBD1 matches at 8 bases. The germline CDR1 and CDR2 sequences are MNHNS and SASEGT. The V segment lost 4 bases and the J segment 6 bases; nucleotides outside the gene matches: 7. CDR3 size: 14 residues. CDR3 DNA: TGTGCCAGCAGTGGATTCGACAGGGGCGCTGAAGCTTTCTTT. It codes for CASSGFDRGAEAFF.

The chain links TRBV7-2 to TRBJ2-3; 9 bases map to TRBD2. The V gene's germline CDR1 is SGHTA and CDR2 FQGNSA. CDR3 size: 16 residues. The V gene end was trimmed by 1 base and the J gene end by 4 bases; junction bases not matched to a gene: 6. CDR3 in amino acids: CASSLVAGGLADTQYF. For the CDR3, the DNA is TGTGCCAGCAGCTTAGTTGCGGGAGGGTTGGCAGATACGCAGTATTTT. Complete variable domain (other parts from reference TRBV7-2 and TRBJ2-3): GAGVSQSPSNKVTEKGKDVELRCDPISGHTALYWYRQSLGQGLEFLIYFQGNSAPDKSGLPSDRFSAERTGGSVSTLTIQRTQQEDSAVYLCASSLVAGGLADTQYFGPGTRLTVL.

The J gene is TRBJ2-1, the V gene TRBV19; weak D call: TRBD2 (5 bases). This CDR3 has 17 residues. The V and J ends lost 1 base and 4 bases respectively, with 17 bases between them. CDR1 LNHDA and CDR2 SQIVND come from the germline V gene (reference sequence). The CDR3 spells CASSIGPEGMLYNEQFF. CDR3 sequence (DNA): TGTGCCAGTAGTATAGGTCCAGAGGGCATGCTTTACAATGAGCAGTTCTTC.

The chain recombines TRBV5-6 with TRBJ1-1; no definite D call. V was shortened by 2 bases and J by 11 bases, with 19 bases between the two germline ends. Germline values: CDR1 SGHDT, CDR2 YYEEEE. This CDR3 contains 14 residues. The CDR3 region is CASSLNQVGREAFF. The CDR3 coding sequence is TGTGCCAGCAGCTTAAATCAAGTCGGCAGAGAGGCTTTCTTT.

The chain joins TRBV19 to TRBJ1-5; no firm D call. Germline V CDR1 and CDR2: LNHDA, SQIVND (reference sequence). The germline V and J ends were trimmed by 6 bases and 3 bases, with 12 bases remaining between them. CDR3 length equals 14 residues. The CDR3 protein is CASSRRMYNQPQHF. The CDR3 DNA follows: TGTGCCAGTAGCCGCCGGATGTACAATCAGCCCCAGCATTTT.

On this clone: One junction end disagrees with the germline gene, perhaps due to a read error. This chain links TRBV29-1 with TRBJ2-1; D might be TRBD2 (6 bases). The CDR3 totals 16 residues. The germline gives CDR1 SQVTM, CDR2 ANQGSEA. Here the CDR3 reads CSVEDPPRGIYSEQFF. CDR3 in DNA: TGCAGCGTCGAAGATCCACCCCGGGGGATCTACAGTGAGCAGTTCTTC.

This clone was counted once. J is TRBJ2-1 and V is TRBV7-9; 10 bases match TRBD2. The CDR3 loop spans 15 amino acids. The germline V gene has CDR1 SEHNR and CDR2 FQNEAQ (reference sequence). V shed 5 bases, J shed 6 bases, and the junction held 7 bases outside the gene matches. The CDR3 DNA follows: TGTGCCAGCAGCCTTTCTAGCGGGAGTAGCAATGAGCAGTTCTTC. This gives the protein CASSLSSGSSNEQFF. The full variable domain, rest sourced from reference TRBV7-9 and TRBJ2-1, is DTGVSQNPRHKITKRGQNVTFRCDPISEHNRLYWYRQTLGQGPEFLTYFQNEAQLEKSRLLSDRFSAERPKGSFSTLEIQRTEQGDSAMYLCASSLSSGSSNEQFFGPGTRLTVL.

The chain couples TRBV28 to TRBJ2-7; a possible D gene is TRBD2 (6 bases). V was clipped by 2 bases and J by 0 bases, with 14 bases between them. The germline CDR1 and CDR2 sequences are MDHEN and SYDVKM. This CDR3 is 16 amino acids long. CDR3 coding DNA: TGTGCCAGCAGTTTAAGGGTAGCGGTAAGCTCCTACGAGCAGTACTTC. This translates into CASSLRVAVSSYEQYF. The whole variable domain, filled in from reference TRBV28 and TRBJ2-7, reads DVKVTQSSRYLVKRTGEKVFLECVQDMDHENMFWYRQDPGLGLRLIYFSYDVKMKEKGDIPEGYSVSREKKERFSLILESASTNQTSMYLCASSLRVAVSSYEQYFGPGTRLTVT.

There are a few counts of this clone. V usage is TRBV28 and J usage is TRBJ2-6; TRBD2 matches 8 bases. The CDR3 runs 18 residues. V was clipped by 5 bases and J by 0 bases; unmatched bases: 9. In germline, CDR1 is MDHEN, CDR2 SYDVKM. This chain's CDR3 is CASSKLAEGYSGANVLTF. CDR3 sequence (DNA): TGTGCCAGCAGTAAACTAGCGGAAGGATACTCTGGGGCCAACGTCCTGACTTTC. Full variable domain (rest looked up from reference TRBV28 and TRBJ2-6): DVKVTQSSRYLVKRTGEKVFLECVQDMDHENMFWYRQDPGLGLRLIYFSYDVKMKEKGDIPEGYSVSREKKERFSLILESASTNQTSMYLCASSKLAEGYSGANVLTFGAGSRLTVL.

The chain is built from TRBV9 and TRBJ2-1, with 10 bases identical to TRBD1. In germline, CDR1 is SGDLS, CDR2 YYNGEE. V shed 5 bases and J 7 bases; nucleotides not matched to a gene: 6. The CDR3 totals 14 residues. CDR3 residues: CASSAGTGVNEQFF. In DNA, the CDR3 is TGTGCCAGCAGTGCCGGGACAGGGGTGAATGAGCAGTTCTTC. Full variable domain (rest looked up from reference TRBV9 and TRBJ2-1): DSGVTQTPKHLITATGQRVTLRCSPRSGDLSVYWYQQSLDQGLQFLIQYYNGEERAKGNILERFSAQQFPDLHSELNLSSLELGDSALYFCASSAGTGVNEQFFGPGTRLTVL.

Worth noting for this clone: The junction and the germline gene differ at one end; a read error may be behind it. The identical CDR3 is also encoded by other nucleotide sequences in the sample. The CDR3 loop is CASSSGDGYGYTF. The DNA of the CDR3 is TGCGCCAGCAGCAGCGGGGACGGCTATGGTTACACCTTC. The chain couples TRBV5-1 to TRBJ1-2, with a weak D call TRBD1 (5 bases). Germline CDR1 SGHRS, CDR2 YFSETQ. This CDR3 is built from 13 residues.

J is TRBJ2-1 and V is TRBV10-2; D could derive from TRBD1 or TRBD2 (6 bases each). Per germline, CDR1 WSHSY and CDR2 SAAADI. The ends were cut back, 8 bases at V and 2 bases at J, with 19 bases in the middle. The CDR3 consists of 16 residues. The CDR3 bases are TGCGCCAGCGAGGGGGGAAGGGCGGCGGCCTACAATGAGCAGTTCTTC. Translation: CASEGGRAAAYNEQFF.

V is TRBV7-9 and J is TRBJ2-6; 11 bases are a match to TRBD1. The CDR3 length is 18 residues. Trimming cost V 5 bases and J 2 bases; bases outside gene matches: 8. Germline lookup yields CDR1 SEHNR and CDR2 FQNEAQ (reference sequence). The CDR3 loop reads CASSNSGTGGAGANVLTF. CDR3 in DNA: TGTGCCAGCAGCAACTCCGGGACAGGGGGGGCTGGGGCCAACGTCCTGACTTTC.

The chain employs TRBV27 and TRBJ2-1, with 7 bases identical to TRBD2. Germline V gene sequence: CDR1 MNHEY, CDR2 SMNVEV (reference sequence). This CDR3 region has 15 residues. V lost 1 base to trimming and J lost 0 bases; unmatched junction nucleotides: 0. CDR3: CASSLLAGSYNEQFF. The CDR3 coding sequence is TGTGCCAGCAGTTTATTAGCGGGCTCCTACAATGAGCAGTTCTTC.

This clone was seen a single time. The V call is TRBV7-9, the J call TRBJ1-1; TRBD1 might be the D (6 bases). This CDR3 has 14 residues. Germline values: CDR1 SEHNR, CDR2 FQNEAQ (reference sequence). Trimming pared 1 base from V and 6 bases from J, leaving 12 bases between. The CDR3 sequence: CASSLGGGLSEAFF. The CDR3 DNA sequence: TGTGCCAGCAGCTTAGGGGGGGGCCTGTCTGAAGCTTTCTTT.

The chain couples TRBV4-1 to TRBJ1-1, with D perhaps TRBD1 (5 bases). V lost 3 bases and J 4 bases, leaving 18 bases between the germline ends. The germline V gene encodes CDR1 MGHRA and CDR2 YSYEKL. The CDR3 is 16 residues long. CDR3 in DNA: TGCGCCAGCAGCCAGGGTTGGGGCGGAAGTGGCACTGAAGCTTTCTTT. It specifies CASSQGWGGSGTEAFF.

V and J are TRBV19 and TRBJ1-2; 9 bases agree with TRBD1. The ends lost 0 bases at V and 3 bases at J; junction bases unmatched: 5. Germline V CDR1 and CDR2: LNHDA, SQIVND (reference sequence). The CDR3 covers 16 residues. The CDR3 DNA is TGTGCCAGTAGTATAGACCGGACAGGGGACTACTATGGCTACACCTTC. It specifies CASSIDRTGDYYGYTF.

V gene TRBV5-8 combines with J gene TRBJ2-7, with D tentatively TRBD2 (5 bases). The V and J ends lost 4 bases and 5 bases respectively, with 16 bases between them. This CDR3 is built from 14 residues. Germline V gives CDR1 SGHTS, CDR2 YDEGEE. The CDR3 sequence is CASSTPGRQHEQYV. The CDR3 DNA is TGTGCCAGCAGCACACCGGGAAGGCAGCACGAGCAGTACGTC.

The chain has TRBV6-6 and TRBJ1-1; D perhaps matches TRBD1 (6 bases). Trimming removed 6 bases at V and 4 bases at J, with 15 bases between. CDR3 length equals 14 residues. Germline-derived CDR1 and CDR2 are MNHNY and SVGAGI (reference sequence). CDR3 protein: CASRSKGGGTEAFF. The CDR3 DNA reads as TGTGCCAGCAGATCCAAGGGGGGAGGCACTGAAGCTTTCTTT.